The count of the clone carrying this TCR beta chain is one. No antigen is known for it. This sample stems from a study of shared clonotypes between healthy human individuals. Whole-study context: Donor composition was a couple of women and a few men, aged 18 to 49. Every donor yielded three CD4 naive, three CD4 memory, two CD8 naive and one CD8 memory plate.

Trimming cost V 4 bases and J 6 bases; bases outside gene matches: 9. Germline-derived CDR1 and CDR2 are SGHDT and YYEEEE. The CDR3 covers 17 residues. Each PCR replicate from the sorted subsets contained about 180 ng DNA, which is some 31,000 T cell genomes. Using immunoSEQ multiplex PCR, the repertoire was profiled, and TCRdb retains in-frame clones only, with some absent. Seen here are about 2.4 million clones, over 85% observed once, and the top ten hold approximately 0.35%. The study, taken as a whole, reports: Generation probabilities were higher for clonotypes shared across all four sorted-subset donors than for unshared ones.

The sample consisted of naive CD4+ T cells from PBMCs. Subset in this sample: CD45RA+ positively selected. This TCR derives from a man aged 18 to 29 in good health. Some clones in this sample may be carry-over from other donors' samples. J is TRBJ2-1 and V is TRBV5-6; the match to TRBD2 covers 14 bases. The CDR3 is CASSRPPGTSGSNEQFF. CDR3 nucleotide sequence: TGTGCCAGCAGCAGACCACCGGGGACTAGCGGGAGCAATGAGCAGTTCTTC.